Described below is a single T cell receptor beta chain sequence and its context. No antigen is known for it. Unmatched junction bases numbered 4, after V lost 7 bases and J lost 3 bases. This CDR3 has 13 residues. CDR1 SQVTM and CDR2 ANQGSEA come from the germline V gene. The data were taken from a study of regulatory T cells in long-lasting Graves disease. The overall study: Persistent cases were those of Graves' disease that involved over 5 years of antithyroid drugs with positive TSH receptor antibodies. Broader study findings: The study found lower TCR diversity in persistent Graves' patients than in newly diagnosed ones. Preferential use of TRBV28, TRBJ1-2 and TRBJ2-5 was seen in persistent disease.

Time point indicated: persistent/refractory GD, antithyroid drugs over 5 years with positive TRAb. The TCR library was made from RNA that had been extracted from PBMCs in TRIzol. CDR3 regions were amplified by Arm-PCR using iRepertoire HTBI primers to build TCR beta libraries. TCRdb re-derived calls from the multiplex PCR reads in MiXCR, one entry per CDR3 protein. This sample has about 660,000 distinct CDR3 sequences, with 25% to 30% found just once. The TCR sequence derives from a female donor with Graves disease. This chain joins TRBV29-1 and TRBJ1-5; 9 bases map to TRBD1. The sequencing used peripheral blood mononuclear cells (PBMCs), collected when the disease was refractory, from a patient treated with antithyroid drugs. CDR3 nucleotide sequence: TGCAGCGCGGGACAGGGATTCAATCAGCCCCAGCATTTT. Protein product: CSAGQGFNQPQHF.